Sequencing of this TCR beta chain was carried out in a study of beta chain features in type 1 diabetes (dated by TCRdb to the late 2010s). About the investigation overall: Mean age, gender distribution, total cell number and subset yield did not differ between patients and healthy donors. A total of just under 110,000,000 sorted cells were examined across all samples, and RNA yield correlated strongly with the number of cells per subset. The study compared the TCRB repertoires of sorted circulating CD4+ T cell subsets in recently diagnosed type 1 diabetes patients with those in matched healthy donors. Regulatory and stem cell-like memory subsets were obtained from only 8 patients and roughly 8 healthy donors, while naive and central memory subsets were obtained from all 30 or so donors.

From each donor, a single peripheral blood sample of 95 to 150 mL on average was drawn into heparinised tubes. A BD FACSAria II was used to sort naive, central memory, regulatory and stem cell-like memory CD4+ T cells with a panel that included CD45RO, CCR7, CD25, CD127, CD95 and CD27. Purity was above 95% for every sorted population. PBMCs were isolated right away by Lymphoprep density gradient centrifugation and were stained directly, without culture. So that batch effects would be minimized, each experiment stained and sorted samples in pairs, pairing one healthy donor with one patient. There are 16 amino acids in the CDR3, from cysteine to phenylalanine inclusive. CDR3 DNA is the only sequence kept; it has 48 bases, read in frame from the first base. The germline V gene gives CDR1 as SGHVS and CDR2 as FQNEAQ. V ends up 2 bases short and J 2 bases short, with an unmatched junction base count of 8.

This clone was seen more than once but under ten times. Its binding antigen is unknown. One base away there is no much larger clone; base qualities are not given. The High Capacity cDNA Reverse Transcription Kit was used to reverse transcribe all of the isolated RNA, meaning that expressed TCRB transcripts were what got sequenced. Deep immunoSEQ sequencing was applied to naive, central memory and regulatory T cell samples, giving an average of about 3.6 million total reads per sample. Sorted cells were lysed in RLT buffer, and RNA was extracted using DNase-treated RNeasy Micro or Mini kits according to cell number. To prevent cross-contamination, each cell subset was processed individually, whereas patient and healthy donor samples were processed jointly. The immunoSEQ multiplex PCR was used to amplify TCRB sequences from cDNA, yielding 87-bp fragments that span the CDR3 region. Amplicons were sequenced on the Illumina HiSeq platform. On the study's bioinformatics: PCR bias was corrected computationally using synthetic template baselines, and reads within Hamming distance 2 were collapsed, with unmergeable singletons discarded. Reads were aligned against IMGT so that V, D and J genes, CDR3 length and insertions or deletions at six rearrangement sites could be assigned. Within each subset, clonotype counts were normalized to sorted cell number, after which true diversity and Gini coefficients were computed with the tcR R package. The overlap coefficient, calculated on TCRB nucleotide sequences, was used to quantify repertoire sharing. As a proxy for the pre-selection repertoire, out-of-frame TCRB sequences from naive cells were analyzed. The immuneACCESS repertoire file appears here via TCRdb, limited to in-frame rearrangements. These files lack a portion of the clones; in checked studies, under half of the deficit traces to unresolved V genes, and the cause of the others is not known. That table furnishes V, J and clone size, whereas the DNA furnished D and trimming. Counted in this sample were under 400,000 clones; 10% to 15% of them appeared once. About 0.018% of the sample is held by the ten biggest clonotypes.

Summary of the overall study and its limitations: At VDJ recombination sites, type 1 diabetes patients had fewer insertions and more deleted nucleotides, which implies abnormalities in thymic rearrangement. HLA sub-analyses involved small numbers of individuals, so any influence of HLA type on TCRB rearrangement remained unresolved. Sequencing cDNA rather than genomic DNA could over-represent highly expressing activated cells, although activation and CD3 levels did not differ between groups. Naive, central memory and regulatory TCRB repertoires appeared to be more similar among patients than among healthy donors. Shorter templates might be favored by PCR, yet because patient and control samples were amplified and corrected together, any such skew would affect both groups equally. A moderate but significant shortening of TCRB CDR3 length was observed in type 1 diabetes patients in all four CD4+ subsets.

Input material: naive CD4+ T cells from blood. Per the publication, the cell subset or site label means: true naive CD4+ T cells. The receptor's source is a man younger than 35 in good health. Rearrangement joined TRBV7-8 to TRBJ2-5, with TRBD1 identical over 7 junction bases. The DNA sequence reads TGTGCCAGCAGCTTACGGACGACAGGGTCACAAGAGACCCAGTACTTC. Its product reads: CASSLRTTGSQETQYF.